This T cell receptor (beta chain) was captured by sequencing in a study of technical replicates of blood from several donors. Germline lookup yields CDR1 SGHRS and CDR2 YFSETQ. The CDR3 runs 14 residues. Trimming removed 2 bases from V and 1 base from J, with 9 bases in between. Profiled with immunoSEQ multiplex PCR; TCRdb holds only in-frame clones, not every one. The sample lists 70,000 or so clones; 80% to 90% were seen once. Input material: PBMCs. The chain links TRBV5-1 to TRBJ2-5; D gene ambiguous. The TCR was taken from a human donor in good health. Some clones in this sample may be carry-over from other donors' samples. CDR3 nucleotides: TGCGCCAGCAGCTTAATTGTCAGCCAAGAGACCCAGTACTTC. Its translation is CASSLIVSQETQYF.